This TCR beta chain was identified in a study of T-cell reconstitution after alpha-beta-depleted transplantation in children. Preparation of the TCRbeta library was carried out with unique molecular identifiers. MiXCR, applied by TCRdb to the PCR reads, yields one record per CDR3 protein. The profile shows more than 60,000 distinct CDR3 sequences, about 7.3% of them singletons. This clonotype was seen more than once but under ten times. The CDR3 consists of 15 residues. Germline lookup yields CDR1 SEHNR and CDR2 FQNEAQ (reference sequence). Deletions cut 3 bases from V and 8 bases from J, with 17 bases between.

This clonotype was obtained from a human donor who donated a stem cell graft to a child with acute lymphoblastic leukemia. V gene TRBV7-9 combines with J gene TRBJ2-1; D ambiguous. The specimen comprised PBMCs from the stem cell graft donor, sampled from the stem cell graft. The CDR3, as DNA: TGTGCCAGCAGCTTTCTTAGGGAAAGAGGCGATGAGCAGTTCTTC. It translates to CASSFLRERGDEQFF.